This is a list of T cell receptor beta chains from one sample in a study of T cells in Graves' hyperthyroidism and ophthalmopathy. Each CDR3 protein is one row after TCRdb ran MiXCR on the multiplex PCR reads. The sample has 600,000 to 900,000 distinct CDR3 sequences; 16% are singletons. Sequencing used blood. These receptors were obtained from a man aged 18 to 30 with Graves' hyperthyroidism. Both conserved end residues are part of each CDR3. The order of the fields is CDR3 DNA, CDR3 protein, V gene, J gene, D gene, clone size. D genes are given only for firm matches. Clone size appears in some rows only: once, few, many, or a class for an expanded clone.

CDR3 DNA: TGTGCCAGCAGTTCCCCCGGGACTCTCCACAGAGGGCAGTACTTC
CDR3 protein: CASSSPGTLHRGQYF
V gene: TRBV27
J gene: TRBJ2-7
D gene: .
clone size: many

CDR3 DNA: TGTGCCAGCAGCCGAGGACTAATATCTTACGAGCAGTACTTC
CDR3 protein: CASSRGLISYEQYF
V gene: TRBV6-2/TRBV6-3
J gene: TRBJ2-7
D gene: .
clone size: .

CDR3 DNA: TGTGCCAGCAGGGAGGGGCCATCAGATACGCAGTATTTT
CDR3 protein: CASREGPSDTQYF
V gene: TRBV3-1
J gene: TRBJ2-3
D gene: .
clone size: .

CDR3 DNA: TGCGCCAGCAGCTCATCAGATACGCAGTATTTT
CDR3 protein: CASSSSDTQYF
V gene: TRBV5-1
J gene: TRBJ2-3
D gene: .
clone size: many

CDR3 DNA: TGTGCCAGCAGTGAAGCGCAACGGGGTCCCTATGGCTACACCTTC
CDR3 protein: CASSEAQRGPYGYTF
V gene: TRBV6-1
J gene: TRBJ1-2
D gene: .
clone size: many

CDR3 DNA: TGTGCCAGTAGTATTAAGGGGTCTACTAATGAAAAACTGTTTTTT
CDR3 protein: CASSIKGSTNEKLFF
V gene: TRBV19
J gene: TRBJ1-4
D gene: .
clone size: .

CDR3 DNA: TGTGCCAGCAGTTTACCACAGGGAAACCAAGAGACCCAGTACTTC
CDR3 protein: CASSLPQGNQETQYF
V gene: TRBV27
J gene: TRBJ2-5
D gene: .
clone size: many

CDR3 DNA: TGTGCCACCAGCAGAGGGGGGACAGGGACCGCAACTAATGAAAAACTGTTTTTT
CDR3 protein: CATSRGGTGTATNEKLFF
V gene: TRBV15
J gene: TRBJ1-4
D gene: TRBD1
clone size: .

CDR3 DNA: TGTGCCAGCAGCTTAGAACAGGGGAGAAATCAGCCCCAGCATTTT
CDR3 protein: CASSLEQGRNQPQHF
V gene: TRBV7-2
J gene: TRBJ1-5
D gene: TRBD1
clone size: .

CDR3 DNA: TGTGCCAGCAGCTGGAGGACCGGGGAGCTGTTTTTT
CDR3 protein: CASSWRTGELFF
V gene: TRBV7-2
J gene: TRBJ2-2
D gene: .
clone size: .

CDR3 DNA: TGCAGTGCTAGACTAGCGGGAGCCAAAAACATTCAGTACTTC
CDR3 protein: CSARLAGAKNIQYF
V gene: TRBV20-1
J gene: TRBJ2-4
D gene: TRBD2
clone size: many

CDR3 DNA: TGCGCCAGCAGCCAAAACGGCGCAGGGGCTTATGGCTACACCTTC
CDR3 protein: CASSQNGAGAYGYTF
V gene: TRBV4-3
J gene: TRBJ1-2
D gene: .
clone size: .

CDR3 DNA: TGCGCCAGCACCGTGGGTAGCGGCCAAGAGACCCAGTACTTC
CDR3 protein: CASTVGSGQETQYF
V gene: TRBV5-1
J gene: TRBJ2-5
D gene: .
clone size: .

CDR3 DNA: TGTGCCAGTAGTATCGAGACTAGCGGGAGGGCGACTTACAATGAGCAGTTCTTC
CDR3 protein: CASSIETSGRATYNEQFF
V gene: TRBV19
J gene: TRBJ2-1
D gene: TRBD2
clone size: few

CDR3 DNA: TGTGCCAGCAGTTACTCGTCGGGGAACTATGGCTACACCTTC
CDR3 protein: CASSYSSGNYGYTF
V gene: TRBV6-2/TRBV6-3
J gene: TRBJ1-2
D gene: .
clone size: few

CDR3 DNA: TGTGCCAGCAGTGAGGGGCTAGCGGGACTCTACGAGCAGTACTTC
CDR3 protein: CASSEGLAGLYEQYF
V gene: TRBV2
J gene: TRBJ2-7
D gene: TRBD2
clone size: many

CDR3 DNA: TGTGCCAGCAGTTACTTTGCAGCCTCCTGCGAGCAGTACTTC
CDR3 protein: CASSYFAASCEQYF
V gene: TRBV6-2/TRBV6-3
J gene: TRBJ2-7
D gene: .
clone size: .

CDR3 DNA: TGTGCCAGCAGTTTCCCGGAAGAGACCCAGTACTTC
CDR3 protein: CASSFPEETQYF
V gene: TRBV27
J gene: TRBJ2-5
D gene: .
clone size: .

CDR3 DNA: TGCAGTGCGTGGGGACAGGGTGACACTGAAGCTTTCTTT
CDR3 protein: CSAWGQGDTEAFF
V gene: TRBV20-1
J gene: TRBJ1-1
D gene: TRBD1
clone size: few

CDR3 DNA: TGTGCCAGCAGCCATGTTCCGGGACAGGGGACCTACGAGCAGTACTTC
CDR3 protein: CASSHVPGQGTYEQYF
V gene: TRBV3-1
J gene: TRBJ2-7
D gene: TRBD1
clone size: many

CDR3 DNA: TGTGCCAGCAGGCCGGACAGGGTTAACTATGGCTACACCTTC
CDR3 protein: CASRPDRVNYGYTF
V gene: TRBV28
J gene: TRBJ1-2
D gene: TRBD1
clone size: .

CDR3 DNA: TGTGCCACCAGTGCCTCGACAGGGGAGGGCTACACCTTC
CDR3 protein: CATSASTGEGYTF
V gene: TRBV24-1
J gene: TRBJ1-2
D gene: TRBD1
clone size: .

CDR3 DNA: TGTGCCAGCAGCGGACTAGCGGGAGAGCACACCGGGGAGCTGTTTTTT
CDR3 protein: CASSGLAGEHTGELFF
V gene: TRBV11-2
J gene: TRBJ2-2
D gene: TRBD2
clone size: many

CDR3 DNA: TGTGCCACCAGTGACCCCGGGACTAGCGCCCAAGAGACCCAGTACTTC
CDR3 protein: CATSDPGTSAQETQYF
V gene: TRBV24-1
J gene: TRBJ2-5
D gene: TRBD2
clone size: few

CDR3 DNA: TGTGCCAGCAAACCTCACGGTCCGGGACTAGCGCGTAGCACAGATACGCAGTATTTT
CDR3 protein: CASKPHGPGLARSTDTQYF
V gene: TRBV7-2
J gene: TRBJ2-3
D gene: TRBD2
clone size: many

CDR3 DNA: TGTGCCAGCAGCTCCGGGACTACCGACACAGATACGCAGTATTTT
CDR3 protein: CASSSGTTDTDTQYF
V gene: TRBV7-6
J gene: TRBJ2-3
D gene: TRBD2
clone size: few

CDR3 DNA: TGTGCCAGCAGCCTAAGGCGGGAGGGTCCCGGGGAGCTGTTTTTT
CDR3 protein: CASSLRREGPGELFF
V gene: TRBV12-3/TRBV12-4
J gene: TRBJ2-2
D gene: TRBD2
clone size: few

CDR3 DNA: TGTGCCACCGGACAGGGAATAAAGAATGGCCAAGAGACCCAGTACTTC
CDR3 protein: CATGQGIKNGQETQYF
V gene: TRBV10-3
J gene: TRBJ2-5
D gene: TRBD1
clone size: .

CDR3 DNA: TGTGCCTGGACCCTCTATAGGACTAGCGGGAGAGGGTCCTACAATGAGCAGTTCTTC
CDR3 protein: CAWTLYRTSGRGSYNEQFF
V gene: TRBV30
J gene: TRBJ2-1
D gene: TRBD2
clone size: .

CDR3 DNA: TGTGCCTGGAGTAAACCCAGACTAGCGGGAGCCTACAATGTGCAGTTCTTC
CDR3 protein: CAWSKPRLAGAYNVQFF
V gene: TRBV30
J gene: TRBJ2-1
D gene: TRBD2
clone size: .

CDR3 DNA: TGTGCCAGCAGTGAAAGTGTGCGCACAGATACGCAGTATTTT
CDR3 protein: CASSESVRTDTQYF
V gene: TRBV6-1
J gene: TRBJ2-3
D gene: .
clone size: .

CDR3 DNA: TGTGCCAGTAGTATTAGGGGACAGCTAGTTCATATCACAGATACGCAGTATTTT
CDR3 protein: CASSIRGQLVHITDTQYF
V gene: TRBV19
J gene: TRBJ2-3
D gene: TRBD1
clone size: few

CDR3 DNA: TGCAGCGCCGAGAGGGTGAACACTGAAGCTTTCTTT
CDR3 protein: CSAERVNTEAFF
V gene: TRBV29-1
J gene: TRBJ1-1
D gene: .
clone size: few

CDR3 DNA: TGTGCCAGCAGGGACGGACTAGCGGGAGGAGCAATACTGGACACCGGGGAGCTGTTTTTT
CDR3 protein: CASRDGLAGGAILDTGELFF
V gene: TRBV7-8
J gene: TRBJ2-2
D gene: TRBD2
clone size: many

CDR3 DNA: TGTGCCAGCAGCTCGTCTTGGAGGTCGAACACCGGGGAGCTGTTTTTT
CDR3 protein: CASSSSWRSNTGELFF
V gene: TRBV7-9
J gene: TRBJ2-2
D gene: .
clone size: .

CDR3 DNA: TGCGCCAGCAGCATCGAGGCAGGGAGTAACCACGAGCAGTACTTC
CDR3 protein: CASSIEAGSNHEQYF
V gene: TRBV5-1
J gene: TRBJ2-7
D gene: .
clone size: many

CDR3 DNA: TGTGCCAGCAGTTTATTGAGGCCCTACGAGCAGTACTTC
CDR3 protein: CASSLLRPYEQYF
V gene: TRBV12-3/TRBV12-4
J gene: TRBJ2-7
D gene: .
clone size: .

CDR3 DNA: TGCAGTGCTAGAGTGGCGGGGCGGGGGAGGGAACTCGAGCAGTTCTTC
CDR3 protein: CSARVAGRGRELEQFF
V gene: TRBV20-1
J gene: TRBJ2-1
D gene: TRBD2
clone size: .

CDR3 DNA: TGTGCCAGCAGCCAAGGGGACAGGGGAGGCTACGAGCAGTACTTC
CDR3 protein: CASSQGDRGGYEQYF
V gene: TRBV3-1
J gene: TRBJ2-7
D gene: TRBD1
clone size: many

CDR3 DNA: TGTGCCAGCAGTGAAGCCTTCGGGACAGGGTATGGCTACACCTTC
CDR3 protein: CASSEAFGTGYGYTF
V gene: TRBV2
J gene: TRBJ1-2
D gene: TRBD1
clone size: many

CDR3 DNA: TGTGCCACCAGCCCTGTAGCGGGGGGAGGGATGAATGAGCAGTTCTTC
CDR3 protein: CATSPVAGGGMNEQFF
V gene: TRBV15
J gene: TRBJ2-1
D gene: TRBD2
clone size: .

CDR3 DNA: TGCAGCGTTGACCTGCCGGGACAGGGGGACTATGGCTACACCTTC
CDR3 protein: CSVDLPGQGDYGYTF
V gene: TRBV29-1
J gene: TRBJ1-2
D gene: TRBD1
clone size: .

CDR3 DNA: TGTGCCAGCAGGATTTCAGGCTCCTACGAGCAGTACTTC
CDR3 protein: CASRISGSYEQYF
V gene: TRBV28
J gene: TRBJ2-7
D gene: .
clone size: many

CDR3 DNA: TGTGCCAGCAGCTTAGCGGCTAGCTGGTCCGGGGAGCTGTTTTTT
CDR3 protein: CASSLAASWSGELFF
V gene: TRBV13
J gene: TRBJ2-2
D gene: .
clone size: few

CDR3 DNA: TGTGCCAGCTTGAGACTAGCGGGGGAAAACTCCTACGAGCAGTACTTC
CDR3 protein: CASLRLAGENSYEQYF
V gene: TRBV2
J gene: TRBJ2-7
D gene: TRBD2
clone size: .